The next 25 T cell receptor beta chains were all read from a single sample in a study of long-term antiretroviral therapy in people with HIV (dated by TCRdb to about 2022). The immunoSEQ hsTCRB v3.0 assay was used at survey level resolution to sequence the TRB variable region. The clones in this table, taken by TCRdb from immuneACCESS, are in-frame only. Not every clone is retained; where verified, under half of the shortfall comes from an unresolved V gene, and the cause of the rest is unknown. Within this sample are about 20,000 clones, with about nine tenths of them counted one time only. The ten largest make up over 7.5% of the sample. The material was unsorted PBMCs, obtained approximately 4.2 years before starting antiretroviral therapy. The receptors stem from a young woman with HIV.

The V gene is TRBV30, the J gene TRBJ1-6, with D possibly matching TRBD1 (5 bases). The CDR3 covers 14 residues. The ends were cut back, 2 bases at V and 9 bases at J, with 14 bases in the middle. From germline, CDR1 is GTSNPN and CDR2 SVGIG (reference sequence). The CDR3 coding sequence is TGTGCCTGGAGTAGAGGGGCTCAGGGTTCACCCCTCCACTTT. Residues: CAWSRGAQGSPLHF.

This rearrangement joins TRBV7-9 to TRBJ2-3, with 13 bases identical to TRBD2. This CDR3 has 16 residues. In germline, CDR1 is SEHNR, CDR2 FQNEAQ (reference sequence). The V and J ends lost 4 bases and 2 bases, in that order; junction bases with no gene match: 3. Here the CDR3 DNA reads TGTGCCAGCAGCTATGGACTAGCGGGGGCCACAGATACGCAGTATTTT. It translates to CASSYGLAGATDTQYF.

This chain joins TRBV5-1 and TRBJ2-7; D is undetermined. Per germline, CDR1 SGHRS and CDR2 YFSETQ. The CDR3 consists of 13 residues. Trimming removed 0 bases from V and 7 bases from J, with 11 bases in between. DNA of the CDR3: TGCGCCAGCAGCTTGGGGGGAATAGGGGAGCAGTACTTC. Translating it yields CASSLGGIGEQYF.

In its sample, this clone was seen once. The genes are TRBV5-8 and TRBJ1-5; TRBD1 is a possible D gene (5 bases). This CDR3 comprises 14 residues. Germline-derived CDR1 and CDR2 are SGHTS and YDEGEE. Trimming shortened V by 0 bases and J by 4 bases, and 8 bases separated the two germline ends. The CDR3 loop reads CASSLDRQNQPQHF. CDR3 coding DNA: TGTGCCAGCAGCTTGGACAGGCAGAATCAGCCCCAGCATTTT.

This clone showed up just once. V is TRBV2 and J is TRBJ1-4; D is perhaps TRBD1 (5 bases). Germline V gene lookup returns CDR1 SNHLY and CDR2 FYNNEI. V dropped 8 bases and J dropped 7 bases, with 17 bases sitting between them. The CDR3 length is 14 residues. CDR3 sequence: CASDGAGLGEKLFF. The CDR3, as DNA: TGTGCCAGCGATGGAGCAGGGTTGGGTGAAAAACTGTTTTTT.

The chain recombines TRBV27 with TRBJ2-3, with D uncertain. The germline gives CDR1 MNHEY, CDR2 SMNVEV (reference sequence). This CDR3 has 15 amino acids. Deletions cut 7 bases from V and 0 bases from J, with 14 bases between. The CDR3 DNA reads TGTGCCAGCACCCCTATCTCGACTAGCACAGATACGCAGTATTTT. It yields the protein CASTPISTSTDTQYF.

The chain carries TRBV15 and TRBJ1-1; D is possibly TRBD1 (6 bases). This CDR3 region has 13 residues. V shed 6 bases and J shed 1 base, with 9 bases lying between them. The V gene's germline CDR1 is LNHNV and CDR2 YYDKDF (reference sequence). The chain's CDR3 is CATSQQGNTEAFF. Written as DNA, the CDR3 is TGTGCCACCAGTCAACAGGGGAACACTGAAGCTTTCTTT. Combining the CDR3 with reference TRBV15 and TRBJ1-1 gives the whole variable domain DAMVIQNPRYQVTQFGKPVTLSCSQTLNHNVMYWYQQKSSQAPKLLFHYYDKDFNNEADTPDNFQSRRPNTSFCFLDIRSPGLGDTAMYLCATSQQGNTEAFFGQGTRLTVV.

The chain employs TRBV7-9 and TRBJ2-3; the match to TRBD2 covers 10 bases. The CDR3 contains 14 residues. The ends lost 6 bases at V and 4 bases at J; junction bases unmatched: 4. Germline V gene lookup returns CDR1 SEHNR and CDR2 FQNEAQ (reference sequence). DNA of the CDR3: TGTGCCAGCAGTCCCAGCGGGGGGGCAGATACGCAGTATTTT. Its translation is CASSPSGGADTQYF.

This clone showed up just once. The rearrangement uses TRBV4-3 and TRBJ1-4, with TRBD1 matching 8 bases. This CDR3 comprises 19 residues. Trimming took 0 bases from V and 1 from J; bases not matched to a gene: 10. Germline V gene sequence: CDR1 LGHNA, CDR2 YSLEER. CDR3 nucleotides: TGCGCCAGCAGCCAAGATCGTCAGGGGGCGCGGGTAACTAATGAAAAACTGTTTTTT. Residues: CASSQDRQGARVTNEKLFF.

CDR3 bases: TGTGCCAGCAGCTTACGCGACGGCCCCCACGGGGAGCTGTTTTTT. Amino acid sequence: CASSLRDGPHGELFF. V gene TRBV7-9 combines with J gene TRBJ2-2; D not resolved. The CDR3 contains 15 residues. Trimming pared 2 bases from V and 7 bases from J, leaving 14 bases between. Germline CDR1 is SEHNR and CDR2 is FQNEAQ (reference sequence).

The rearrangement links TRBV19 to TRBJ1-1; D perhaps matches TRBD1 (6 bases). Per germline, CDR1 LNHDA and CDR2 SQIVND (reference sequence). Trimming pared 8 bases from V and 4 bases from J, leaving 11 bases between. CDR3 length equals 12 residues. CDR3 bases: TGTGCCAGTTATGACAGGACCACTGAAGCTTTCTTT. Residues: CASYDRTTEAFF.

This chain connects TRBV7-8 to TRBJ1-6; D is undetermined. Between the trimmed V and J ends, which lost 1 base and 6 bases, there was a span of 10 bases. Germline loops: CDR1 SGHVS, CDR2 FQNEAQ. The CDR3 sequence is 15 residues long. The CDR3 DNA reads as TGTGCCAGCAGCTTAGGTGGAGGGTTTAATTCACCCCTCCACTTT. Its protein is CASSLGGGFNSPLHF.

This clone was seen a handful of times. In DNA, the CDR3 is TGTGCCAGCAGCCCCCTCGGGGAGGGCCGGGAGACCCAGTACTTC. It codes for CASSPLGEGRETQYF. The chain recombines TRBV11-2 with TRBJ2-5, with TRBD2 matching over 7 bases. CDR3 length: 15 amino acids. CDR1 and CDR2 (germline): SGHAT, FQNNGV. Trimming cost V 5 bases and J 5 bases; bases outside gene matches: 11.

The chain recombines TRBV5-8 with TRBJ2-7; D ambiguous. Germline V gives CDR1 SGHTS, CDR2 YDEGEE. The CDR3 contains 14 residues. V lost 0 bases and J lost 4, with 11 bases in between. The CDR3, as DNA: TGTGCCAGCAGCTTGGGGGTTGGCGTTTACGAGCAGTACTTC. This encodes CASSLGVGVYEQYF.

The J gene is TRBJ1-1, the V gene TRBV9; TRBD1 might be the D (6 bases). Per germline, CDR1 SGDLS and CDR2 YYNGEE. Trimming shortened V by 0 bases and J by 4 bases, and 13 bases separated the two germline ends. The CDR3 covers 15 residues. The CDR3 DNA reads TGTGCCAGCAGCGTAGCGGGGGGGCTCGGCACTGAAGCTTTCTTT. It translates to CASSVAGGLGTEAFF.

The chain is built from TRBV5-1 and TRBJ2-1, with 9 nucleotides matching TRBD2. Germline CDR1 is SGHRS and CDR2 is YFSETQ. This CDR3 is 14 amino acids long. V lost 3 bases, J lost 8 bases, and 6 bases stayed unmatched. CDR3 sequence: CASSSIAGADEQFF. CDR3 bases: TGCGCCAGCAGCTCCATAGCGGGGGCCGATGAGCAGTTCTTC.

This chain uses TRBV6-1 with TRBJ1-3, with D uncertain. Trimming removed 4 bases at V and 0 bases at J, with 10 bases between. The length of the CDR3 is 15 residues. CDR1 is MNHNS and CDR2 is SASEGT in the germline V gene. The CDR3, as DNA: TGTGCCAGCAGTGCAGAGGTTCTCTCTGGAAACACCATATATTTT. Translated, it gives CASSAEVLSGNTIYF.

The chain's CDR3 is CASRDSGGSYNEQFF. CDR3 DNA sequence: TGCGCCAGCAGGGACAGCGGGGGCTCCTACAATGAGCAGTTCTTC. The V gene is TRBV10-2, the J gene TRBJ2-1, with 8 bases matching TRBD2. The V segment lost 6 bases and the J segment 0 bases; nucleotides outside the gene matches: 4. The CDR3 runs 15 residues. CDR1 and CDR2 from the germline V gene are WSHSY and SAAADI.

The rearrangement links TRBV30 to TRBJ2-7, with D perhaps TRBD1 or TRBD2 (5 bases each). The CDR3 extends over 13 amino acids. Per germline, CDR1 GTSNPN and CDR2 SVGIG (reference sequence). Between the trimmed V and J ends, which lost 8 bases and 0 bases, there was a span of 14 bases. The CDR3 DNA reads TGTGCCCTACGGGACCTTAGCTCCTACGAGCAGTACTTC. It specifies CALRDLSSYEQYF.

The V and J genes are TRBV2 and TRBJ2-4; 7 bases map to TRBD2. CDR3 length: 12 amino acids. Germline-derived CDR1 and CDR2 are SNHLY and FYNNEI. J lost 7 bases, V lost 3 bases, and 0 bases had no gene match. The CDR3 region has the DNA TGTGCCAGCAGTGAGCGGGGGAACATTCAGTACTTC. This gives the protein CASSERGNIQYF.

V is TRBV9 and J is TRBJ1-2, with 7 positions matching TRBD1. Per the germline V gene, CDR1 is SGDLS and CDR2 is YYNGEE. There are 14 residues in the CDR3. V was clipped by 2 bases and J by 3 bases; unmatched bases: 4. In nucleotides, the CDR3 is TGTGCCAGCAGCGTGACTGGACAGGACTATGGCTACACCTTC. It is translated as CASSVTGQDYGYTF.

This clone was seen only a few times. This rearrangement joins TRBV5-5 to TRBJ2-6, with 14 positions matching TRBD2. This CDR3 comprises 18 residues. Germline V gene sequence: CDR1 SGHKS, CDR2 YYEKEE (reference sequence). V lost 4 bases to trimming and J lost 4 bases; unmatched junction nucleotides: 7. CDR3 sequence: CASSTTSGGVSGANVLTF. The CDR3 DNA reads as TGTGCCAGCAGCACGACTAGCGGGGGGGTCTCCGGGGCCAACGTCCTGACTTTC.

This clone was seen a single time. The gene calls are TRBV6-6 and TRBJ1-5, with a tentative D call TRBD1 (6 bases). The CDR3 runs 12 residues. CDR1 MNHNY and CDR2 SVGAGI come from the germline V gene (reference sequence). Trimming left V 7 bases short and J 4 bases short, with 8 bases between. The CDR3 sequence is CASKQGNQPQHF. The CDR3 bases are TGTGCCAGCAAGCAGGGGAATCAGCCCCAGCATTTT.

J is TRBJ2-2 and V is TRBV7-8, with D perhaps matching TRBD2 (7 bases). The germline V gene has CDR1 SGHVS and CDR2 FQNEAQ. This CDR3 has 17 amino acids. Trimming stripped 4 bases from V and 3 bases from J, with 18 bases between. The CDR3 reads CASSSLRGRADTGELFF. The CDR3 DNA sequence: TGTGCCAGCAGCTCCCTAAGGGGGAGGGCCGACACCGGGGAGCTGTTTTTT.

The chain couples TRBV20-1 to TRBJ1-1, with D unresolved. Germline CDR1 DFQATT, CDR2 SNEGSKA (reference sequence). The V and J ends lost 5 bases and 2 bases respectively, with 6 bases between them. The CDR3 sequence is 11 residues long. The CDR3 DNA sequence: TGCAGTGCTGGGATAAACACTGAAGCTTTCTTT. Protein product: CSAGINTEAFF.